The 21 T cell receptor beta chains below were found in one sample sequenced in a study of persistence of HIV-infected CD4 T cells. These TCRs are of unknown antigen specificity. The stimulus was an HIV-1 Gag 15-mer peptide pool, about 1 ug/peptide/mL. Memory cells lacking CD40L and CD69 with high CD45RO were sorted. The immunoSEQ assay was version 4, run in survey mode. Profiling relied on immunoSEQ multiplex PCR, and the TCRdb table lists in-frame clones only, not all of them. The sample yields over 40,000 clones, approximately 80% seen once. Specimen: CD4+ T cells sorted from PBMCs after roughly 17-hour stimulation, collected from a patient who received antiretroviral therapy. The receptor source for this set is an adult man with HIV who was CMV-seropositive.

The rearrangement joins TRBV5-1 to TRBJ1-1; 9 positions match TRBD1. The germline CDR1 and CDR2 sequences are SGHRS and YFSETQ. V shed 0 bases, J shed 4 bases, and the junction held 4 bases outside the gene matches. The CDR3 contains 15 residues. CDR3 nucleotides: TGCGCCAGCAGCTTGGGACAGGGGGGCGGCACTGAAGCTTTCTTT. Encoded protein: CASSLGQGGGTEAFF.

V and J are TRBV28 and TRBJ1-1; D unclear. The V end was cut by 8 bases, the J end by 1 base, with 11 bases between. The germline V gene has CDR1 MDHEN and CDR2 SYDVKM. This CDR3 comprises 13 residues. The CDR3 here is CASAAITNTEAFF. The CDR3 region has the DNA TGTGCCAGCGCCGCGATTACGAACACTGAAGCTTTCTTT. The full variable domain, rest sourced from reference TRBV28 and TRBJ1-1, is DVKVTQSSRYLVKRTGEKVFLECVQDMDHENMFWYRQDPGLGLRLIYFSYDVKMKEKGDIPEGYSVSREKKERFSLILESASTNQTSMYLCASAAITNTEAFFGQGTRLTVV.

V and J are TRBV5-6 and TRBJ2-7; 9 nucleotides line up with TRBD1. Germline loops: CDR1 SGHDT, CDR2 YYEEEE. This CDR3 is built from 13 residues. With 2 bases clipped from V and 7 bases from J, the junction kept 4 bases outside the gene matches. The CDR3 DNA follows: TGTGCCAGCAGCTTCGACGACAGGGGGGAGCAGTACTTC. This encodes CASSFDDRGEQYF. Together with reference TRBV5-6 and TRBJ2-7, the CDR3 gives the full variable domain: DAGVTQSPTHLIKTRGQQVTLRCSPKSGHDTVSWYQQALGQGPQFIFQYYEEEERQRGNFPDRFSGHQFPNYSSELNVNALLLGDSALYLCASSFDDRGEQYFGPGTRLTVT.

The chain recombines TRBV2 with TRBJ1-1, with D maybe TRBD1 (6 bases). The CDR3 consists of 17 residues. With 8 bases removed from V and 3 bases from J, the gap between germline ends came to 25 bases. Per the germline V gene, CDR1 is SNHLY and CDR2 is FYNNEI. The CDR3 region has the DNA TGTGCCAGCGGAAACCTAGGGGGGGGCGCAGGGGACACTGAAGCTTTCTTT. Encoded protein: CASGNLGGGAGDTEAFF.

The chain links TRBV19 to TRBJ1-5; the D is unclear. The germline V gene encodes CDR1 LNHDA and CDR2 SQIVND (reference sequence). The CDR3 loop spans 14 amino acids. The germline V and J ends were trimmed by 7 bases and 0 bases, with 10 bases remaining between them. The CDR3 reads CASTGRYSNQPQHF. CDR3 DNA: TGTGCCAGTACGGGCCGTTATAGCAATCAGCCCCAGCATTTT. The entire variable domain, with the rest obtained from reference TRBV19 and TRBJ1-5, is as follows: DGGITQSPKYLFRKEGQNVTLSCEQNLNHDAMYWYRQDPGQGLRLIYYSQIVNDFQKGDIAEGYSVSREKKESFPLTVTSAQKNPTAFYLCASTGRYSNQPQHFGDGTRLSIL.

The chain uses TRBV7-2 and TRBJ2-1, with 10 bases lining up with TRBD2. CDR3 length: 15 amino acids. V trimming: 4 bases; J trimming: 6 bases; junction bases outside the gene matches: 6. In germline, CDR1 is SGHTA, CDR2 FQGNSA. This CDR3 reads CASSSSGRALNEQFF. CDR3 coding DNA: TGTGCCAGCAGCTCGAGCGGGAGGGCCCTCAATGAGCAGTTCTTC.

J is TRBJ1-1 and V is TRBV30; 7 bases line up with TRBD1. V trimming: 0 bases; J trimming: 3 bases; junction bases outside the gene matches: 1. Germline V lookup: CDR1 GTSNPN, CDR2 SVGIG (reference sequence). The CDR3 consists of 13 residues. The CDR3 loop reads CAWSVQGYTEAFF. CDR3 DNA: TGTGCCTGGAGTGTACAGGGGTACACTGAAGCTTTCTTT.

The chain joins TRBV5-1 to TRBJ2-7; D is tentatively TRBD1 or TRBD2 (5 bases each). The CDR3 is made up of 15 amino acids. The V end was cut by 5 bases, the J end by 1 base, with 16 bases between. Germline assignment: CDR1 SGHRS and CDR2 YFSETQ. This CDR3 reads CASSLGTQRSYEQYF. DNA of the CDR3: TGCGCCAGCAGTCTTGGGACGCAGCGATCCTACGAGCAGTACTTC.

This clone came up a few times. The V and J genes are TRBV3-1 (or the pseudogene TRBV3-2) and TRBJ1-5, with D unresolved. The CDR3 runs 12 residues. The germline V gene encodes CDR1 LGHDT and CDR2 YNNKEL (reference sequence). Deletions cut 3 bases from V and 0 bases from J, with 0 bases between. The CDR3 sequence: CASSHSNQPQHF. The CDR3 DNA follows: TGTGCCAGCAGCCATAGCAATCAGCCCCAGCATTTT.

The sample holds one count of this clone. The genes are TRBV13 and TRBJ2-3, with 10 nucleotides matching TRBD2. Unmatched junction bases numbered 4, after V lost 3 bases and J lost 7 bases. The germline gives CDR1 PRHDT, CDR2 FYEKMQ (reference sequence). The CDR3 sequence is 14 residues long. The DNA of the CDR3 is TGTGCCAGCAGCTTTCTAGCGGGAGCGAATACGCAGTATTTT. Translated: CASSFLAGANTQYF.

V and J are TRBV18 and TRBJ2-7; no clear D gene. The CDR3 loop spans 14 amino acids. The ends were cut back, 2 bases at V and 2 bases at J, with 10 bases in the middle. Germline V CDR1 and CDR2: KGHSH, LQKENI. CDR3 in DNA: TGTGCCAGCTCACCAAACCTAGGAACCTACGAGCAGTACTTC. Translating gives CASSPNLGTYEQYF.

For the CDR3, the DNA is TGTGCCAGCAGTTACGGGACAGCTACCTACGAGCAGTACTTC. This gives the protein CASSYGTATYEQYF. The chain is built from TRBV6-2 or TRBV6-3 and TRBJ2-7; 7 bases align to TRBD1. Germline loops: CDR1 MNHEY, CDR2 SVGEGT. V lost 2 bases to trimming and J lost 2 bases; unmatched junction nucleotides: 3. The CDR3 runs 14 residues.

The chain is built from TRBV7-9 and TRBJ2-3; TRBD2 matches 8 bases. Germline lookup yields CDR1 SEHNR and CDR2 FQNEAQ (reference sequence). The J segment lost 3 bases and the V segment lost 3 bases, leaving 2 bases of the junction unmatched. CDR3 size: 14 residues. The CDR3 bases are TGTGCCAGCAGCTTGGCGGGGGGAACAGATACGCAGTATTTT. Translated: CASSLAGGTDTQYF.

In this sample, this clone turned up a few times. The chain employs TRBV11-2 and TRBJ2-7; D gene unclear. The length of the CDR3 is 11 residues. V lost 5 bases and J 7 bases, leaving 9 bases between the germline ends. Germline V gives CDR1 SGHAT, CDR2 FQNNGV. CDR3 nucleotides: TGTGCCAGCAGCCTCCACCGGGAGCAGTACTTC. As protein: CASSLHREQYF.

The table lists this clone with a few counts. This chain links TRBV19 with TRBJ1-2, with unresolved D. The germline CDR1 and CDR2 sequences are LNHDA and SQIVND (reference sequence). The CDR3 totals 13 residues. With 5 bases removed from V and 8 bases from J, the gap between germline ends came to 15 bases. CDR3 region: CASSSVGLSGYTF. Here the CDR3 DNA reads TGTGCCAGTAGTTCGGTCGGGCTGAGCGGCTACACCTTC.

V and J are TRBV6-2 or TRBV6-3 and TRBJ1-2; D is uncertain. This CDR3 has 20 amino acids. Trimming removed 1 base at V and 4 bases at J, with 28 bases between. Germline lookup yields CDR1 MNHEY and CDR2 SVGEGT. The CDR3, as DNA: TGTGCCAGCAGTTACTGGAATGTCCCCAGAGACACCCAGAGCCCCTATGGCTACACCTTC. Translating gives CASSYWNVPRDTQSPYGYTF.

This chain uses TRBV6-5 with TRBJ1-1; TRBD1 agrees at 11 bases. CDR1 and CDR2 (germline): MNHEY, SVGAGI. CDR3 length: 14 residues. The junction had 9 bases not matched to a gene; V was cut back by 5 bases and J by 10 bases. CDR3 bases: TGTGCCAGCAGTCCGATGGGACAGGGGGAGGGAGCTTTCTTT. Its protein is CASSPMGQGEGAFF.

The rearrangement joins TRBV4-1 to TRBJ1-5; the match to TRBD1 covers 9 bases. The CDR3 consists of 15 residues. Per the germline V gene, CDR1 is MGHRA and CDR2 is YSYEKL. The trim removed 3 bases at V and 4 bases at J, leaving 4 bases unmatched. This chain's CDR3 is CASSQGDRANQPQHF. The CDR3, as DNA: TGCGCCAGCAGCCAGGGGGACAGGGCGAATCAGCCCCAGCATTTT.

In DNA form, the CDR3 reads TGTGCCAGCAGTCTTAGACAGGGCGATGGCTACACCTTC. Encoded protein: CASSLRQGDGYTF. This chain joins TRBV6-5 and TRBJ1-2; TRBD1 matches 7 bases. CDR3 size: 13 residues. Germline trimming cut 5 bases from V and 6 bases from J; bases unmatched to any gene: 6. Germline values: CDR1 MNHEY, CDR2 SVGAGI.

This chain links TRBV10-1 with TRBJ2-5; TRBD2 might be the D (5 bases). The CDR3 covers 14 residues. Germline V CDR1 and CDR2: WNHNN, SYGVQD (reference sequence). The germline V and J ends were trimmed by 5 bases and 4 bases, with 14 bases remaining between them. The DNA for the CDR3 is TGCGCCAGCAGTAAGACTACCCTAGGAGAGACCCAGTACTTC. Its protein is CASSKTTLGETQYF.

V is TRBV30 and J is TRBJ2-7; weak D call: TRBD1 (6 bases). The CDR3 is 14 residues long. CDR1 GTSNPN and CDR2 SVGIG come from the germline V gene (reference sequence). Trimming cost V 0 bases and J 1 base, with 10 bases left between them. CDR3 bases: TGTGCCTGGAGTGTAGGAGACAGGTCCTACGAGCAGTACTTC. Translation: CAWSVGDRSYEQYF.